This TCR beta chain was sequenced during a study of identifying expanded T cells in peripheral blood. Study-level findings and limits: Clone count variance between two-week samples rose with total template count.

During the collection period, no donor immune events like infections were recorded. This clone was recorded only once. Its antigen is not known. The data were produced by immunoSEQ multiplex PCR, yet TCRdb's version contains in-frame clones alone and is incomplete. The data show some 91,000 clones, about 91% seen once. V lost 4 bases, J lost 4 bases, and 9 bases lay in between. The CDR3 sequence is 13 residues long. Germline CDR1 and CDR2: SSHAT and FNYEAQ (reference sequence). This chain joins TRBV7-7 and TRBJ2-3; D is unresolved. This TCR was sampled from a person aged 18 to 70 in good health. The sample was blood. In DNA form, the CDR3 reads TGTGCCAGCAGCTCTCATGAGGCAGATACGCAGTATTTT. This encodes CASSSHEADTQYF.